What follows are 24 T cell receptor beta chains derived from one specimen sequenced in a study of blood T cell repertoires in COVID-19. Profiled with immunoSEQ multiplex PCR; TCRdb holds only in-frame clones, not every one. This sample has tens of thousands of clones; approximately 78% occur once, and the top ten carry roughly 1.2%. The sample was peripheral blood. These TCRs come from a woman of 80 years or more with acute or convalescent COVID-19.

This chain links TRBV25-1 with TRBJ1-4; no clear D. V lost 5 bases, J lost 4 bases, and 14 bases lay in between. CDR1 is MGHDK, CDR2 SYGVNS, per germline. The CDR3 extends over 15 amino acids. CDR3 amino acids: CASSRPGAINEKLFF. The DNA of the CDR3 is TGTGCCAGCAGTCGCCCGGGAGCCATTAATGAAAAACTGTTTTTT.

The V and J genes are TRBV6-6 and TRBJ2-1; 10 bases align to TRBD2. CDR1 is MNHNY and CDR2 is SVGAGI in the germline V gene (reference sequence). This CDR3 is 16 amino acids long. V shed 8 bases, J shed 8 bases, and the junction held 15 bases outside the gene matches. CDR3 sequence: CASFPTSSGRRHEQFF. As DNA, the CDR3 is TGTGCCAGCTTTCCGACCTCTAGCGGGAGAAGGCATGAGCAGTTCTTC.

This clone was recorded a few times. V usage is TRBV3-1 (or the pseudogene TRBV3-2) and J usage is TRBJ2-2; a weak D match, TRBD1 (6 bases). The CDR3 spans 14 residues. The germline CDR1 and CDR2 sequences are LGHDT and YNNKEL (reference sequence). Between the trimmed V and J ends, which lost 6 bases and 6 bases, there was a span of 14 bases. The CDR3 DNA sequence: TGTGCCAGCAGGGTGAACAAGGGGGCCGGGGAGCTGTTTTTT. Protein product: CASRVNKGAGELFF.

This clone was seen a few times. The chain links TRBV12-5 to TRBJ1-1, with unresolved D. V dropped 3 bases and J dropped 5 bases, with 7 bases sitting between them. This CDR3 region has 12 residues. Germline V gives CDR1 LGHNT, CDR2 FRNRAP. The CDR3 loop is CASGLRETEAFF. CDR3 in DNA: TGTGCTAGTGGTTTACGGGAGACTGAAGCTTTCTTT.

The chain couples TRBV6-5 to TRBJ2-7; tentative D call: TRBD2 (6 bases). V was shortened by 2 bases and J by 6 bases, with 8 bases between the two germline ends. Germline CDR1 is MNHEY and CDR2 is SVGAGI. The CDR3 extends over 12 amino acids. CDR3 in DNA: TGTGCCAGCAGTTACGTGGGGGGCGAGCAGTACTTC. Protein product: CASSYVGGEQYF.

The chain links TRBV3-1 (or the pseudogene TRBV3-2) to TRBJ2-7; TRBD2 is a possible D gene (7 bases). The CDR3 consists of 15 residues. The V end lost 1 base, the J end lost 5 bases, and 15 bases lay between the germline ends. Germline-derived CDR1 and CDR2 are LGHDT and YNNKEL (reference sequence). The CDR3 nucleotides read TGTGCCAGCAGCCAAGGCGGGGGCCCGTGGGACGAGCAGTACTTC. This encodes CASSQGGGPWDEQYF.

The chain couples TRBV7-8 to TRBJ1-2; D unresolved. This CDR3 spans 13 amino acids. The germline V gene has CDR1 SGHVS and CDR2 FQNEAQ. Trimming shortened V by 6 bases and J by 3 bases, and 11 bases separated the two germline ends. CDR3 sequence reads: CASSLVGDYGYTF. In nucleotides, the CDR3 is TGTGCCAGCAGTCTCGTCGGGGACTATGGCTACACCTTC.

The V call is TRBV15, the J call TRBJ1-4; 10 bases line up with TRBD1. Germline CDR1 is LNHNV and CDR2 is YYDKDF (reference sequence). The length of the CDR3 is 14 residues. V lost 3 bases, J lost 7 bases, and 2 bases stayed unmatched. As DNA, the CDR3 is TGTGCCACCAGCAGGGGACAGGGGCTTGAAAAACTGTTTTTT. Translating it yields CATSRGQGLEKLFF.

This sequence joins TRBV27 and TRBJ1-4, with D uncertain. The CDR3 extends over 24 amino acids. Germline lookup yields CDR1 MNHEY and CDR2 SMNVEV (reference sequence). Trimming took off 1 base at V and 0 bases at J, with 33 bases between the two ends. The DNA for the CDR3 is TGTGCCAGCAGTTTATGGTGGAGTACCCCGAGGATAAACAATTATGTTGCAACTAATGAAAAACTGTTTTTT. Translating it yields CASSLWWSTPRINNYVATNEKLFF.

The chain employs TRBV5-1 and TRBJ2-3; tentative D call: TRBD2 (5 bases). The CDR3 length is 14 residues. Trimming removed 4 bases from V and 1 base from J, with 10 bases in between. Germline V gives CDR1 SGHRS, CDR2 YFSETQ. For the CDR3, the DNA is TGCGCCAGCAGCCCGGAGGACGGCACAGATACGCAGTATTTT. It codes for CASSPEDGTDTQYF.

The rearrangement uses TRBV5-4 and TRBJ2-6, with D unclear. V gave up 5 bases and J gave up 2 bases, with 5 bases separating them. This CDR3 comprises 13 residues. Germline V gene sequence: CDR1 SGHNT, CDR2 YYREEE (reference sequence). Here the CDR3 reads CASRSTGANVLTF. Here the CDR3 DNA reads TGTGCCAGCAGGTCCACTGGGGCCAACGTCCTGACTTTC.

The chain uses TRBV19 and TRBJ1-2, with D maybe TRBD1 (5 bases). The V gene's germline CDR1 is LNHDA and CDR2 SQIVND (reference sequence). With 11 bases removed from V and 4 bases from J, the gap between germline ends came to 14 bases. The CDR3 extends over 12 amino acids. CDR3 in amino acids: CASLGGTYGYTF. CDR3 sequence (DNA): TGTGCCTCCCTTGGAGGGACCTATGGCTACACCTTC.

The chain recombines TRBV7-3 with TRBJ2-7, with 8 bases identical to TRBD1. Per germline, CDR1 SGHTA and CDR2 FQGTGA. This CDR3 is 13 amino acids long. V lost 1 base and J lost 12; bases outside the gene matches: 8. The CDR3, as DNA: TGTGCCAGCAGCTTAAGTCAGGGGGCCGGTTTGTACTTC. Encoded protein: CASSLSQGAGLYF.

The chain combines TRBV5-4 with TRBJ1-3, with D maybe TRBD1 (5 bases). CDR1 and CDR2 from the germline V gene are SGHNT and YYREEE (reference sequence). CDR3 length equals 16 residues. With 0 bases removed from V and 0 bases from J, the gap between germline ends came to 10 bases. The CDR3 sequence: CASSLGRGNSGNTIYF. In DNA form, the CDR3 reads TGTGCCAGCAGCTTGGGTCGGGGGAACTCTGGAAACACCATATATTTT.

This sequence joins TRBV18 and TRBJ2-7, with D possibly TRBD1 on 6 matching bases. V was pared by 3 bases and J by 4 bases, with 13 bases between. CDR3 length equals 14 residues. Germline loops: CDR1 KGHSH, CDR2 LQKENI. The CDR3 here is CASSPQGIRYEQYF. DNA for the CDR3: TGTGCCAGCTCACCCCAGGGGATCAGGTACGAGCAGTACTTC. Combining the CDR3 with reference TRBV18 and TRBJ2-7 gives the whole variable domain NAGVMQNPRHLVRRRGQEARLRCSPMKGHSHVYWYRQLPEEGLKFMVYLQKENIIDESGMPKERFSAEFPKEGPSILRIQQVVRGDSAAYFCASSPQGIRYEQYFGPGTRLTVT.

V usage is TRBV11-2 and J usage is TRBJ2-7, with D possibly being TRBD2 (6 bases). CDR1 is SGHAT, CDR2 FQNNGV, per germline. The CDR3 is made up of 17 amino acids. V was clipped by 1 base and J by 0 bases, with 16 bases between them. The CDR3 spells CASSLVDSGTHSYEQYF. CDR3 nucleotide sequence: TGTGCCAGCAGCTTAGTTGATAGCGGAACTCACTCCTACGAGCAGTACTTC.

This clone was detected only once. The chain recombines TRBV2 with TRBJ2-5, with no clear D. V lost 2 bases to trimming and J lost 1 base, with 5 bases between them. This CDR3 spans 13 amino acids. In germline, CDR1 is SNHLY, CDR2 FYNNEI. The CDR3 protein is CASSEQVQETQYF. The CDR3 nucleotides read TGTGCCAGCAGTGAACAGGTCCAAGAGACCCAGTACTTC.

CDR3: CASSQSGGGGQPQHF. DNA of the CDR3: TGTGCCAGCAGCCAATCGGGAGGGGGAGGTCAGCCCCAGCATTTT. The V and J genes are TRBV16 and TRBJ1-5, with D tentatively TRBD1 (6 bases). The CDR3 is 15 amino acids. Trimming took 0 bases from V and 6 from J, leaving 12 bases between them. The germline V gene encodes CDR1 KGHSY and CDR2 FQNENV.

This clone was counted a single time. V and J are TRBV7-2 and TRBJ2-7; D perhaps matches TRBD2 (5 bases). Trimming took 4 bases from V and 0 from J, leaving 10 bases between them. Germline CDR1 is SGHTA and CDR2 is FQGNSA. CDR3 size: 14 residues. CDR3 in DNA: TGTGCCAGCAGCTCCGGGGTGTTCTCCTACGAGCAGTACTTC. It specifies CASSSGVFSYEQYF.

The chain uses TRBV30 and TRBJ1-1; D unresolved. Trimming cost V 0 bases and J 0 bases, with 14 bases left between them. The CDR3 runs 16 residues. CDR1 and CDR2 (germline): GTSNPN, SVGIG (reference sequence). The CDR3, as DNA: TGTGCCTGGAGTGTACTGGCAGGTCAAGTGAACACTGAAGCTTTCTTT. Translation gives CAWSVLAGQVNTEAFF. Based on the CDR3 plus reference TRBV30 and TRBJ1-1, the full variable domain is SQTIHQWPATLVQPVGSPLSLECTVEGTSNPNLYWYRQAAGRGLQLLFYSVGIGQISSEVPQNLSASRPQDRQFILSSKKLLLSDSGFYLCAWSVLAGQVNTEAFFGQGTRLTVV.

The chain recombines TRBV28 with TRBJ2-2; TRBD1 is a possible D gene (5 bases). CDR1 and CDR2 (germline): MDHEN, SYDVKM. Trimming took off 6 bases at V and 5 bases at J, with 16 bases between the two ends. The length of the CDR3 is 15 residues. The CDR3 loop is CASSRPGIETGELFF. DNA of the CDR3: TGTGCCAGCAGCAGACCAGGGATTGAGACCGGGGAGCTGTTTTTT.

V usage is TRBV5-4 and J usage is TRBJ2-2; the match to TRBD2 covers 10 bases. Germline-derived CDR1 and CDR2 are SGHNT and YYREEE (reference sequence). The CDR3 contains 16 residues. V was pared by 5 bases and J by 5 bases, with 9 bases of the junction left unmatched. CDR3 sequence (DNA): TGTGCCAGCAGACTCCTAGCGGGAGCTTTGACCGGGGAGCTGTTTTTT. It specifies CASRLLAGALTGELFF.

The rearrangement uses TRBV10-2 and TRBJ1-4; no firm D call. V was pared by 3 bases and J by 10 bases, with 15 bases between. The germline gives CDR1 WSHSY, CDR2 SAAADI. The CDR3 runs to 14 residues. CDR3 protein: CASSESGNSGKLFF. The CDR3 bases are TGCGCCAGCAGTGAATCGGGGAACAGTGGAAAACTGTTTTTT.

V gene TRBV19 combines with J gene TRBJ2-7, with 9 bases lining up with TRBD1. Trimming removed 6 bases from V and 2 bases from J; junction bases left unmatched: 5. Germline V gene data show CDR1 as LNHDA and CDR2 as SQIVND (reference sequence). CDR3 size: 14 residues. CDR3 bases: TGTGCCAGTAGCCCGGGACAGGGCCCCTACGAGCAGTACTTC. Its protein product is CASSPGQGPYEQYF.